This is a list of T cell receptor beta chains from one sample in a study of blood T cell repertoires in COVID-19. Assay: immunoSEQ multiplex PCR; the TCRdb copy retains only in-frame clones and omits some. The data show approximately 50,000 clones, 75% to 90% seen once. Sequencing was done on a sample of peripheral blood. Receptors originate from a man in his sixties with acute or convalescent COVID-19. The CDR3 runs from the conserved cysteine through the conserved F or W. D genes are given only for firm matches. The listing skips clone size in some rows; elsewhere it reads once, few, many or a size class.

D | J | V | size | CDR3 | DNA
TRBD2 | TRBJ2-7 | TRBV9 | - | CASSPGLAGYEQYF | TGTGCCAGCAGCCCCGGACTAGCGGGATACGAGCAGTACTTC
- | TRBJ1-1 | TRBV5-1 | few | CASSFEGFTEAFF | TGCGCCAGCAGCTTTGAGGGCTTCACTGAAGCTTTCTTT
TRBD1 | TRBJ1-6 | TRBV15 | - | CATSRGDRGLDSPLHF | TGTGCCACCAGCAGGGGGGACAGGGGTCTCGATTCACCCCTCCACTTT
TRBD1 | TRBJ1-4 | TRBV19 | - | CASKNGQGTGEKLFF | TGTGCCAGTAAGAACGGACAGGGAACGGGTGAAAAACTGTTTTTT
- | TRBJ2-7 | TRBV28 | - | CASSSRNQGNEQYF | TGTGCCAGCAGTTCCCGCAACCAGGGGAACGAGCAGTACTTC
TRBD2 | TRBJ2-7 | TRBV24-1 | once | CATSDSRDYSSTSQYF | TGTGCCACCAGTGATTCTCGGGACTATTCCTCTACGAGCCAGTACTTC
TRBD2 | TRBJ2-5 | TRBV6-1 | - | CASSEEAGGAETQYF | TGTGCCAGCAGTGAAGAAGCGGGAGGGGCGGAGACCCAGTACTTC
TRBD2 | TRBJ2-7 | TRBV5-1 | - | CASSLVTSGRIDEQYF | TGCGCCAGCAGCCTGGTGACTAGCGGGAGGATCGACGAGCAGTACTTC
- | TRBJ2-1 | TRBV18 | - | CASSPQRVPSYNEQFF | TGTGCCAGCTCACCCCAGCGGGTGCCCTCCTACAATGAGCAGTTCTTC
TRBD1 | TRBJ1-5 | TRBV4-1 | - | CASSQGAPGTNSNQPQHF | TGCGCCAGCAGTCAGGGGGCCCCGGGGACGAATAGCAATCAGCCCCAGCATTTT
TRBD1 | TRBJ2-2 | TRBV5-6 | - | CASSGDRVNTGELFF | TGTGCCAGCAGCGGGGACAGGGTGAACACCGGGGAGCTGTTTTTT
- | TRBJ2-1 | TRBV28 | - | CATLTRDEQFF | TGTGCCACCCTAACTAGGGATGAGCAGTTCTTC
- | TRBJ1-2 | TRBV5-1 | - | CASSPGGAGTGYTF | TGCGCCAGCAGCCCTGGAGGGGCCGGCACGGGCTACACCTTC
- | TRBJ1-2 | TRBV28 | - | CASSLWGIASPYGYTF | TGTGCCAGCAGTTTATGGGGTATAGCGTCCCCCTATGGCTACACCTTC
- | TRBJ2-7 | TRBV6-5 | - | CASSYSLAGTDYEQYF | TGTGCCAGCAGTTACTCCCTCGCCGGGACTGACTACGAGCAGTACTTC
TRBD2 | TRBJ2-3 | TRBV6-4 | - | CASSGLAGGTDTQYF | TGTGCCAGCAGTGGACTAGCGGGAGGCACAGATACGCAGTATTTT
- | TRBJ1-1 | TRBV7-9 | - | CASSLARNNNTEAFF | TGTGCCAGCAGCTTAGCCAGAAATAACAACACTGAAGCTTTCTTT
TRBD1 | TRBJ1-1 | TRBV18 | once | CASSPRGQGPLKAEAFF | TGTGCCAGCTCACCACGGGGACAGGGGCCCCTCAAGGCTGAAGCTTTCTTT
TRBD1 | TRBJ1-4 | TRBV28 | - | CASSFQGASPSEKLFF | TGTGCCAGCAGTTTTCAGGGGGCGTCTCCGAGTGAAAAACTGTTTTTT
TRBD1 | TRBJ1-2 | TRBV4-1 | - | CASSQVSGGFYGYTF | TGCGCCAGCAGCCAAGTGTCAGGGGGGTTCTATGGCTACACCTTC
TRBD2 | TRBJ2-2 | TRBV27 | - | CASTRGAGELFF | TGTGCCAGCACCCGGGGGGCCGGGGAGCTGTTTTTT
TRBD2 | TRBJ2-1 | TRBV5-1 | - | CASSLEGTSFNEQFF | TGCGCCAGCAGCTTGGAGGGGACTAGCTTCAATGAGCAGTTCTTC
- | TRBJ2-6 | TRBV27 | - | CASNFGRYMGAGANVLTF | TGTGCCAGCAACTTCGGCCGGTATATGGGCGCTGGGGCCAACGTCCTGACTTTC
- | TRBJ2-2 | TRBV4-1 | - | CASSQGTTNTGELFF | TGCGCCAGCAGCCAAGGGACAACGAACACCGGGGAGCTGTTTTTT
TRBD2 | TRBJ2-7 | TRBV19 | - | CASSTRTSGSYEQYF | TGTGCCAGTAGTACCAGGACTAGCGGGTCATACGAGCAGTACTTC
TRBD1 | TRBJ1-4 | TRBV7-8 | - | CASSFRDREKLFF | TGTGCCAGCAGCTTCAGGGACAGAGAAAAACTGTTTTTT
- | TRBJ2-3 | TRBV2 | - | CASRRGISTDTQYF | TGTGCCAGCCGGAGGGGCATCAGCACAGATACGCAGTATTTT
- | TRBJ2-3 | TRBV7-3 | once | CASSLRQSGTDTQYF | TGTGCCAGCAGCTTAAGGCAGTCCGGCACAGATACGCAGTATTTT
- | TRBJ2-1 | TRBV7-2 | - | CASSLSGYNEQFF | TGTGCCAGCAGCTTAAGCGGTTACAATGAGCAGTTCTTC
TRBD2 | TRBJ2-7 | TRBV3-1/TRBV3-2 | - | CASSQRAGGFSYEQYF | TGTGCCAGCAGCCAAAGAGCGGGAGGGTTCTCCTACGAGCAGTACTTC
TRBD1 | TRBJ1-1 | TRBV9 | few | CASSPGTGLLNTEAFF | TGTGCCAGCAGCCCGGGGACAGGGCTTCTGAACACTGAAGCTTTCTTT
- | TRBJ2-7 | TRBV6-2/TRBV6-3 | - | CASSIGGYEQYF | TGTGCCAGCAGTATCGGGGGCTACGAGCAGTACTTC
TRBD2 | TRBJ2-5 | TRBV12-3/TRBV12-4 | few | CASSRGETETQYF | TGTGCCAGCAGTCGGGGGGAAACAGAGACCCAGTACTTC
- | TRBJ2-5 | TRBV18 | - | CASSTISGYETQYF | TGTGCCAGCTCTACCATATCGGGGTATGAGACCCAGTACTTC
TRBD1 | TRBJ1-4 | TRBV5-8 | - | CASSPGTDKNNEKLFF | TGTGCCAGCAGCCCCGGGACAGACAAGAATAATGAAAAACTGTTTTTT
- | TRBJ2-3 | TRBV29-1 | - | CSVGAGGQSTDTQYF | TGCAGCGTAGGGGCGGGGGGACAGTCCACAGATACGCAGTATTTT
- | TRBJ1-1 | TRBV11-2 | - | CASSPVGSSLEAFF | TGTGCCAGCAGCCCAGTAGGTAGCAGCTTAGAAGCTTTCTTT
- | TRBJ2-5 | TRBV14 | few | CASSAGARSETQYF | TGTGCCAGCAGCGCGGGGGCACGGAGCGAGACCCAGTACTTC
TRBD1 | TRBJ1-4 | TRBV5-1 | - | CASSPDRDNEKLFF | TGCGCCAGCAGCCCGGACAGGGATAATGAAAAACTGTTTTTT
- | TRBJ2-3 | TRBV5-8 | - | CASSSGDQYTQYF | TGTGCCAGCAGCTCGGGGGACCAATATACGCAGTATTTT
TRBD2 | TRBJ2-1 | TRBV28 | - | CASSLWLAGGELREQFF | TGTGCCAGCAGTTTATGGCTAGCGGGAGGGGAGCTCCGGGAGCAGTTCTTC
TRBD2 | TRBJ2-3 | TRBV15 | - | CATSRGEGREATDTQYF | TGTGCCACCAGCAGAGGAGAAGGGCGGGAGGCCACAGATACGCAGTATTTT
- | TRBJ2-2 | TRBV7-9 | - | CASSLPQSGELFF | TGTGCCAGCAGCTTACCCCAGTCCGGGGAGCTGTTTTTT
TRBD1 | TRBJ1-2 | TRBV7-2 | - | CASSLESLTGSRGGYTF | TGTGCCAGCAGCTTAGAGTCGTTGACAGGGTCGCGGGGTGGCTACACCTTC
- | TRBJ2-3 | TRBV4-2 | - | CASSQEGGRGLRTDTQYF | TGTGCCAGCAGCCAAGAGGGGGGCAGGGGGTTACGAACAGATACGCAGTATTTT
- | TRBJ2-3 | TRBV6-1 | - | CASSDTSSTDTQYF | TGTGCCAGCAGTGACACTAGTAGCACAGATACGCAGTATTTT
- | TRBJ1-2 | TRBV11-2 | - | CASSPDRTALYTF | TGTGCCAGCAGCCCGGACAGAACCGCTCTTTACACCTTC
TRBD2 | TRBJ2-3 | TRBV5-1 | once | CASSPIAGASTDTQYF | TGCGCCAGCAGCCCCATAGCGGGAGCTTCCACAGATACGCAGTATTTT
- | TRBJ2-7 | TRBV7-8 | - | CASSSFGQGRYEQYF | TGTGCCAGCAGCAGCTTCGGGCAGGGCAGGTACGAGCAGTACTTC
TRBD1 | TRBJ1-1 | TRBV11-2 | - | CASSRGTGATTEAFF | TGTGCCAGCAGCCGAGGGACAGGCGCGACAACTGAAGCTTTCTTT
- | TRBJ2-3 | TRBV30 | once | CAWSAKDTQYF | TGTGCCTGGAGTGCTAAGGATACGCAGTATTTT
- | TRBJ2-5 | TRBV5-1 | - | CASSFSGSPRETQYF | TGCGCCAGCAGCTTTAGCGGTTCACCGAGGGAGACCCAGTACTTC
- | TRBJ1-4 | TRBV14 | - | CASSQVWSEKLFF | TGTGCCAGCAGCCAAGTTTGGAGCGAAAAACTGTTTTTT
- | TRBJ2-3 | TRBV3-1/TRBV3-2 | - | CASSLGRADTQYF | TGTGCCAGCAGCCTAGGCAGGGCAGATACGCAGTATTTT